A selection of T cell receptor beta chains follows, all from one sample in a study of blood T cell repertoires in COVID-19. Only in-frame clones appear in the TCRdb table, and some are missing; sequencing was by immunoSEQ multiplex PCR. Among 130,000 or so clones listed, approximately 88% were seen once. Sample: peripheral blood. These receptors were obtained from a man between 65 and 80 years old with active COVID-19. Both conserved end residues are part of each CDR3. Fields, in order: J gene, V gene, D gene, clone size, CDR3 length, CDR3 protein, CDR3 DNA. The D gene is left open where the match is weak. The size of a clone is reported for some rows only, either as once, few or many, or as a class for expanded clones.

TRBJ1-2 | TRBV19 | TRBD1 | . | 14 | CASSMKTGGYGYTF | TGTGCCAGTAGTATGAAGACAGGGGGGTATGGCTACACCTTC
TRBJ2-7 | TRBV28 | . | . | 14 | CASSLSQASYEQYF | TGTGCCAGCAGTTTATCGCAAGCCTCCTACGAGCAGTACTTC
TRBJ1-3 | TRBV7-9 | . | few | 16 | CASSFSLGGRGNTIYF | TGTGCCAGCAGCTTCTCCCTGGGGGGGAGAGGAAACACCATATATTTT
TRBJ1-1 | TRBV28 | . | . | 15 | CASSFAGGRSTEAFF | TGTGCCAGCAGTTTCGCGGGGGGCCGTTCGACTGAAGCTTTCTTT
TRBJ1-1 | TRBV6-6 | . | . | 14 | CASSTWGDWTEAFF | TGTGCCAGCAGTACTTGGGGAGATTGGACTGAAGCTTTCTTT
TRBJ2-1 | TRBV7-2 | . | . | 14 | CASSVGGARDEQFF | TGTGCCAGCAGCGTGGGTGGGGCTCGGGATGAGCAGTTCTTC
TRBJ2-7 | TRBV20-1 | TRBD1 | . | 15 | CSASFAGGNSYEQYF | TGCAGTGCTAGTTTCGCAGGGGGTAACTCCTACGAGCAGTACTTC
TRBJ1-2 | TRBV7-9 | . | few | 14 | CASSLWGGSSGYTF | TGTGCCAGCAGCTTATGGGGGGGTTCTTCTGGCTACACCTTC
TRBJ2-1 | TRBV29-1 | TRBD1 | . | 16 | CSVEGLGTDKPPEQFF | TGCAGCGTTGAAGGTCTGGGGACAGACAAACCGCCTGAGCAGTTCTTC
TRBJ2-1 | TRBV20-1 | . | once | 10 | CSAQDLQGFF | TGCAGTGCCCAGGACCTACAGGGGTTCTTC
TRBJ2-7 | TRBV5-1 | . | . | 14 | CASSLGRSSYEQYF | TGCGCCAGCAGCTTGGGACGGAGCTCCTACGAGCAGTACTTC
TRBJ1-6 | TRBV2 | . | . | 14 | CASSVSQGNSPLHF | TGTGCCAGCAGTGTTAGTCAGGGTAATTCACCCCTCCACTTT
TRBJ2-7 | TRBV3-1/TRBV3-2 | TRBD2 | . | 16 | CASSQRRLAGDEEQYF | TGTGCCAGCAGCCAACGGCGACTAGCGGGAGATGAAGAGCAGTACTTC
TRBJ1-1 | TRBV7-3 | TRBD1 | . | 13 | CASSSRQGLEAFF | TGTGCCAGCAGCTCCCGACAGGGGCTTGAAGCTTTCTTT
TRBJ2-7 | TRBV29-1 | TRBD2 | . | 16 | CSGGGLAGGGDYEQYF | TGCAGCGGCGGGGGACTAGCGGGAGGAGGGGACTACGAGCAGTACTTC